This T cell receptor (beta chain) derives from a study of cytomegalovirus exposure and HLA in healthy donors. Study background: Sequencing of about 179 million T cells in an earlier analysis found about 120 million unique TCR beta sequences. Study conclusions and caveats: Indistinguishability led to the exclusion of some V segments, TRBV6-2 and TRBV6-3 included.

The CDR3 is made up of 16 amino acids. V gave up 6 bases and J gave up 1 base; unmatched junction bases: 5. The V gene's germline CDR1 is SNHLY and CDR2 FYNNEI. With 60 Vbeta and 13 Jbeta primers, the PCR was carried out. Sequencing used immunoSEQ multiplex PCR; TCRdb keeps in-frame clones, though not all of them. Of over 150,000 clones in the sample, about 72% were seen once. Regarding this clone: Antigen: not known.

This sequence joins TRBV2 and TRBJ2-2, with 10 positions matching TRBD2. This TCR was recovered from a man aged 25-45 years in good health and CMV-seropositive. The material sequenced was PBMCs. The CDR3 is CASSETSGVNTGELFF. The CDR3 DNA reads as TGTGCCAGCAGCGAAACTAGCGGGGTGAACACCGGGGAGCTGTTTTTT.